The sequence of this T cell receptor beta chain was determined in a study of vaccination effects on CD4 cells after COVID-19 (dated by TCRdb to 2021 to 2024). Regarding the complete study: Participants received two doses of either the BNT162b2 or the mRNA-1273 mRNA SARS-CoV-2 vaccine. The study compared SARS-CoV-2 spike-specific CD4+ TCR repertoires before and after mRNA vaccination in COVID-19 convalescent patients and infection-naive vaccine recipients. A total of 9 to 11 COVID-19 convalescent patients and several SARS-CoV-2-naive healthy vaccine recipients were included in the full study. The Oncomine TCR Beta short-read assay on an Illumina iSeq 100 was used to sequence cultures from other donors in the study. Study-wide conclusions, independent of this receptor: At late post-vaccination timepoints, both infection-induced and vaccine-induced clones showed marked clonal contraction, consistent with waning T cell responses. Among healthy vaccine recipients, nearly all vaccine-induced clones were SARS-CoV-2 mono-reactive, and just 1 of 255 was cross-reactive with common cold coronaviruses. The study was limited by a small number of convalescent patients, and early post-infection timepoints were lacking.

The CDR3 covers 14 residues, taking in both the cysteine and the phenylalanine. Left in the record is the CDR3 DNA by itself, 42 bases read in frame from the first base. Trimming accounts for 0 bases at V and 9 bases at J, while the number of junction bases matched to no gene is 2. Looking up the germline V gene (reference sequence) yields CDR1 LNHNV and CDR2 YYDKDF. The count of this clone is one. Which antigen it targets is not known. No base quality information exists; no much larger clone differs at one position. Libraries were made using the immunoSEQ multiplex PCR assay. DNA from the CD4+ T cells that had been cultured and isolated underwent TCR beta CDR3 sequencing. From the authors' description of their analysis: Non-productive TCR sequences were removed and reads were trimmed to the CDR3 region, keeping CDR3s of at least 7 amino acids. Antigen-specific clonotypes were identified using the MANAFEST web app by comparison of expansion in peptide wells against reference cultures. For clones to be considered positive, expansion at FDR<0.05 versus reference and all other wells, an odds ratio above 5, and a frequency above 0.1% in two replicate wells were required. A clonotype was called cross-reactive if it was significantly expanded both in SARS-CoV-2 spike wells and in at least one common cold coronavirus spike condition. CDR3 similarity was assessed by Levenshtein distance with the stringdist R package, and unrooted trees were built with ape in R 3.6.1. As stored in TCRdb, this immuneACCESS dataset retains in-frame rearrangements with V and J assigned. A fraction of the clones does not appear; measured against another copy, unresolved V genes explain less than half of the discrepancy, and the remainder lacks a known reason. Clone size and V and J calls were adopted from that table, with D and trimming inferred from the DNA. In all, the sample holds over 30,000 clones, and 70% of those were seen once. The ten most abundant clones make up approximately 22% of the sample.

In the ViraFEST assay, PBMC were stimulated with viral peptide pools, and TCR sequencing was then used to find antigen-specific CD4+ T cell clonotypes based on their expansion. After 10 to 11 days of culture, CD4+ T cells were isolated with the EasySep CD4+ T cell isolation kit. Negative nucleocapsid antibody results before and after vaccination confirmed that the healthy vaccine recipients had no prior SARS-CoV-2 infection. A few million PBMC per well were cultured with approximately 10 ug/ml peptides in IMDM containing roughly 5% human AB serum, roughly 10 IU/ml IL-2 and gentamicin. Half of the culture medium was replaced with fresh IL-2-containing medium on days 3 and 7. Unless noted otherwise, every peptide stimulation condition was cultured in triplicate wells. PBMC were separated from whole blood using Ficoll-Paque Plus gradient centrifugation and were then either cryopreserved at -140C or used fresh. The spike proteins of SARS-CoV-2 and of the common cold coronaviruses HCoV-NL63, HCoV-OC43 and HCoV-229E were spanned by overlapping peptide pools. Genomic DNA was extracted from cultured CD4+ T cells with the QIAamp micro DNA kit.

The source is a human donor who received a COVID-19 vaccine. This chain is built from TRBV15 and TRBJ1-5, with TRBD1 matching 10 junction bases. The input for sequencing was CD4+ T cells from PBMCs cultured with SARS-CoV-2 spike peptides, taken before COVID-19 vaccination. The cell subset or site label, read with the paper, signifies: SARS-CoV-2 spike overlapping peptide pool stimulation. The CDR3 is CATSRDDRGRPQHF. The nucleotides read TGTGCCACCAGCAGAGACGACAGGGGGCGGCCCCAGCATTTT.